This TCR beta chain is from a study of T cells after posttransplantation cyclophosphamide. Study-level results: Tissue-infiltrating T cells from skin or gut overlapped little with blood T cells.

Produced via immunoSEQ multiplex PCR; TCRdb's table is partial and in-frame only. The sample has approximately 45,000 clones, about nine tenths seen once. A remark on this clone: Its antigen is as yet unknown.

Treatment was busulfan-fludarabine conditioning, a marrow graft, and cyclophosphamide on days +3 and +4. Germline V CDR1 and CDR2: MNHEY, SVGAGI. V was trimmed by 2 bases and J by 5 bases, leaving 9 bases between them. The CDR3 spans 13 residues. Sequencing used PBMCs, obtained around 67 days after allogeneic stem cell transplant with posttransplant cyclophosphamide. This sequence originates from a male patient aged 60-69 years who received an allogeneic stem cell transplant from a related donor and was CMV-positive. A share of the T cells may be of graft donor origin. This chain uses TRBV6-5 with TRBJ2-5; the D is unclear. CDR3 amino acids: CASSYASRETQYF. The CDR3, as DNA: TGTGCCAGCAGTTACGCCTCGAGGGAGACCCAGTACTTC.